Detailed here is one T cell receptor beta chain. The data are from a study of blood T cell repertoires in COVID-19. Sequencing was performed with immunoSEQ multiplex PCR; in TCRdb, only in-frame clones are kept and a portion is missing. The sample holds about 160,000 clones; roughly 89% are singletons and the top ten take over 3.5%. The CDR3 contains 15 residues. With 3 bases removed from V and 4 bases from J, the gap between germline ends came to 15 bases. The germline V gene has CDR1 MDHEN and CDR2 SYDVKM. The rearrangement uses TRBV28 and TRBJ2-5; a possible D gene is TRBD2 (6 bases). Sequencing was carried out using peripheral blood. The TCR originated in a woman in her fifties or sixties who had recovered from COVID-19. The CDR3 reads CASSFRGAGGETQYF. CDR3 nucleotides: TGTGCCAGCAGTTTTCGGGGAGCCGGGGGAGAGACCCAGTACTTC. The complete variable domain, with remaining parts taken from reference TRBV28 and TRBJ2-5, reads DVKVTQSSRYLVKRTGEKVFLECVQDMDHENMFWYRQDPGLGLRLIYFSYDVKMKEKGDIPEGYSVSREKKERFSLILESASTNQTSMYLCASSFRGAGGETQYFGPGTRLLVL.